This T cell receptor beta chain was retrieved from a study of tumor-infiltrating lymphocytes in primary liver carcinoma. Overall study: There were roughly 3.65 to 8 million productive TCRbeta reads per sample, a yield similar across tissue types. Overall study findings and caveats: Blood had a significantly lower top-250-clone fraction than tumors did (p = 0.039).

This CDR3 is built from 14 residues. Looked up from germline, CDR1 is SGHDN and CDR2 is FVKESK. This clonotype has just one count. Its matching antigen is unknown. An end of the junction does not agree with germline; a read error may underlie this. With a constant-region primer, TCR beta cDNA was made from 450 to 500 ng of total RNA. Generation of the TCR beta libraries relied on three nested multiplex PCR rounds using slightly modified ARM-PCR. TRBV1-TRBV30 forward primers and a C-beta reverse primer were used in the first two PCR rounds, which each ran for 9 to 10 cycles. From the multiplex PCR reads, TCRdb called clonotypes with MiXCR, one entry per CDR3 protein. The table lists roughly 200,000 distinct CDR3 sequences, just under 85% of them singletons. Co-extraction of RNA and DNA was performed on roughly 20-31 mg of unsorted bulk tissue. Treatment-naive at the time, the patients had chronic HBV infection. Each tumor sample had over 85% viable tumor cells.

The source of this sequence is a man in his forties or fifties with primary liver carcinoma and hepatitis B virus infection. The sequenced sample was tumor tissue from primary liver carcinoma. The chain recombines TRBV14 with TRBJ2-1; TRBD2 is a possible D gene (6 bases). CDR3 bases: TGTGCCAGCAGTCAAGGTGGCGGGGTTGGGGACCAGTTCTTC. It yields the protein CASSQGGGVGDQFF.